Following are 14 T cell receptor beta chains from one sample sequenced in a study of T cell changes during pregnancy in multiple sclerosis. The protocol was immunoSEQ multiplex PCR, while the TCRdb copy is restricted to in-frame clones and leaves out a portion. The table has about 12,000 clones, about 91% seen once. Sequencing used CD8+ T cells from peripheral blood mononuclear cells, obtained in the second trimester of pregnancy. All receptors come from a female donor in good health, enrolled as a control in a pregnancy study.

Here the CDR3 reads CASKLKSGTENTGELFF. The CDR3 DNA reads TGTGCCAGTAAACTAAAATCCGGGACAGAGAACACCGGGGAGCTGTTTTTT. The gene calls are TRBV7-4 and TRBJ2-2; 7 positions match TRBD1. The CDR3 length is 17 residues. The germline gives CDR1 SGHVT, CDR2 SQSDAQ. With V trimmed by 9 bases and J by 1 base, 14 bases remained unmatched. The variable domain in full, with the rest retrieved from reference TRBV7-4 and TRBJ2-2, is GAGVSQSPRYKVAKRGRDVALRCDSISGHVTLYWYRQTLGQGSEVLTYSQSDAQRDKSGRPSGRFSAERPERSVSTLKIQRTEQGDSAVYLCASKLKSGTENTGELFFGEGSRLTVL.

This clone was found once. The rearrangement uses TRBV19 and TRBJ1-3, with a possible D match to TRBD1 (5 bases). The germline V gene encodes CDR1 LNHDA and CDR2 SQIVND (reference sequence). V shed 7 bases and J shed 2 bases, with 18 bases lying between them. The CDR3 runs 16 residues. CDR3 bases: TGTGCCAGTACCTTGGGGCAGGTCGCAACTGGAAACACCATATATTTT. Amino acids: CASTLGQVATGNTIYF. Together with reference TRBV19 and TRBJ1-3, the CDR3 gives the full variable domain: DGGITQSPKYLFRKEGQNVTLSCEQNLNHDAMYWYRQDPGQGLRLIYYSQIVNDFQKGDIAEGYSVSREKKESFPLTVTSAQKNPTAFYLCASTLGQVATGNTIYFGEGSWLTVV.

This sequence joins TRBV19 and TRBJ1-2; D remains unclear. CDR1 is LNHDA, CDR2 SQIVND, per germline (reference sequence). Trimming shortened V by 3 bases and J by 4 bases, and 12 bases separated the two germline ends. The CDR3 is 14 residues long. The CDR3 sequence is CASSIGVGIYGYTF. CDR3 sequence (DNA): TGTGCCAGTAGTATCGGCGTCGGGATCTATGGCTACACCTTC.

This clone was observed once. This chain's CDR3 is CASSLARERTGNTGELFF. CDR3 in DNA: TGTGCCAGCAGCTTAGCGAGGGAAAGGACAGGAAACACCGGGGAGCTGTTTTTT. The genes are TRBV7-6 and TRBJ2-2; 7 bases fit TRBD1. The CDR3 runs to 18 residues. Trimming removed 0 bases from V and 2 bases from J; junction bases left unmatched: 9. Germline V gene sequence: CDR1 SGHVS, CDR2 FNYEAQ.

This chain uses TRBV14 with TRBJ2-1, with 7 positions matching TRBD2. The CDR3 is 16 amino acids. Germline assignment: CDR1 SGHDN and CDR2 FVKESK. The V segment lost 0 bases and the J segment 8 bases; nucleotides outside the gene matches: 10. The CDR3 nucleotides are TGTGCCAGCAGCCAAGAGGCGGGAGTATGGTTAGATGAGCAGTTCTTC. The encoded protein is CASSQEAGVWLDEQFF.

The chain combines TRBV10-3 with TRBJ1-5, with D possibly being TRBD1 (5 bases). V shed 0 bases and J shed 1 base, with 10 bases lying between them. Looked up from germline, CDR1 is ENHRY and CDR2 is SYGVKD. This CDR3 has 16 amino acids. CDR3 DNA sequence: TGTGCCATCAGTGAGTCGACAGTGCGAAGCAATCAGCCCCAGCATTTT. This encodes CAISESTVRSNQPQHF.

V gene TRBV11-2 combines with J gene TRBJ1-4, with D perhaps matching TRBD1 (6 bases). Germline values: CDR1 SGHAT, CDR2 FQNNGV. Trimming cost V 5 bases and J 5 bases, with 9 bases left between them. The CDR3 has 13 amino acids. This CDR3 reads CASSVTGNEKLFF. The CDR3 coding sequence is TGTGCCAGCAGCGTTACAGGGAATGAAAAACTGTTTTTT.

The genes are TRBV6-4 and TRBJ2-1; 8 bases agree with TRBD2. This CDR3 is built from 16 residues. Trimming removed 4 bases from V and 3 bases from J; junction bases left unmatched: 8. Germline CDR1 reads MRHNA; CDR2 reads SNTAGT. The DNA of the CDR3 is TGTGCCAGCAGTGCCCAAGCGGGAGTTGGCTACAATGAGCAGTTCTTC. It encodes CASSAQAGVGYNEQFF.

The chain recombines TRBV4-1 with TRBJ2-1; 10 bases are a match to TRBD2. The CDR3 contains 16 residues. J lost 4 bases, V lost 3 bases, and 6 bases had no gene match. Germline V gives CDR1 MGHRA, CDR2 YSYEKL. The CDR3 DNA reads as TGCGCCAGCAGCCATTATAGCGGGGGGCCTTACAATGAGCAGTTCTTC. This translates into CASSHYSGGPYNEQFF.

The V gene is TRBV10-3, the J gene TRBJ2-5, with D possibly being TRBD1 (5 bases). Per the germline V gene, CDR1 is ENHRY and CDR2 is SYGVKD. The CDR3 spans 13 residues. Trimming took off 6 bases at V and 1 base at J, with 9 bases between the two ends. CDR3 residues: CAIRDSFQETQYF. The CDR3 DNA is TGTGCCATCAGAGACAGTTTCCAAGAGACCCAGTACTTC.

This chain connects TRBV7-2 to TRBJ2-7; 8 bases match TRBD2. Per germline, CDR1 SGHTA and CDR2 FQGNSA. CDR3 length equals 15 residues. The V segment lost 0 bases and the J segment 7 bases; nucleotides outside the gene matches: 8. CDR3 nucleotides: TGTGCCAGCAGCTTAGCCCTGCGATCTAGCGGGGAGCAGTACTTC. The encoded protein is CASSLALRSSGEQYF.

This clone occurred once. V and J are TRBV28 and TRBJ1-5; 9 bases line up with TRBD1. The CDR3 is 15 amino acids. Unmatched junction bases numbered 6, after V lost 5 bases and J lost 4 bases. Germline-derived CDR1 and CDR2 are MDHEN and SYDVKM. In DNA, the CDR3 is TGTGCCAGCAGTGGGACAGGGTCATGGAATCAGCCCCAGCATTTT. Translating it yields CASSGTGSWNQPQHF.

This clone appeared a few times. V gene TRBV6-4 combines with J gene TRBJ2-2, with D hard to call. Per germline, CDR1 MRHNA and CDR2 SNTAGT. Trimming pared 0 bases from V and 4 bases from J, leaving 3 bases between. This CDR3 has 13 residues. The CDR3 sequence is CASSDSLTGELFF. The CDR3 region has the DNA TGTGCCAGCAGTGACTCCCTCACCGGGGAGCTGTTTTTT.

V usage is TRBV5-6 and J usage is TRBJ2-7, with D possibly TRBD1 on 7 matching bases. CDR1 is SGHDT, CDR2 YYEEEE, per germline. V was pared by 6 bases and J by 2 bases, with 15 bases between. The CDR3 is 14 residues long. CDR3 DNA: TGTGCCAGCACCCTGGAGGGGACAGCCTACGAGCAGTACTTC. Translation gives CASTLEGTAYEQYF.